This T cell receptor (beta chain) appears in the sequencing data of a study of blood T cells in healthy people across ages. The use of a sample-barcoded 5' primer and a J-beta primer mix characterized a second PCR of roughly 6 to 11 cycles. TCRdb reprocessed the 5' RACE reads with MiXCR, giving one entry per CDR3 protein. The sample includes under 1,000,000 distinct CDR3 sequences, less than 60% of them seen just once. Germline trimming cut 4 bases from V and 2 bases from J; bases unmatched to any gene: 4. Germline CDR1 is SGHVS and CDR2 is FQNEAQ. The CDR3 totals 15 residues. Sequences were obtained from blood. This sequence was found in a man older than 75 in good health. The chain combines TRBV7-8 with TRBJ2-1; 8 bases fit TRBD2. CDR3 in amino acids: CASSSAGVTYNEQFF. For the CDR3, the DNA is TGTGCCAGCAGCTCAGCGGGAGTGACCTACAATGAGCAGTTCTTC. The full variable domain, its missing parts supplied by reference TRBV7-8 and TRBJ2-1, is GAGVSQSPRYKVAKRGQDVALRCDPISGHVSLFWYQQALGQGPEFLTYFQNEAQLDKSGLPSDRFFAERPEGSVSTLKIQRTQQEDSAVYLCASSSAGVTYNEQFFGPGTRLTVL.